The rows below give T cell receptor beta chains drawn from one sample of a study of blood T cell repertoires in COVID-19. Measured with immunoSEQ multiplex PCR; TCRdb has only the in-frame clones, and not every one. This sample has roughly 200,000 clones, with 76% found just once. The material sequenced was peripheral blood. These receptor sequences come from a woman between 45 and 60 years old with active or convalescent COVID-19. Both conserved end residues are part of each CDR3. Each record gives: J gene, CDR3 length, V gene, CDR3 protein.

j_gene: TRBJ2-2
len: 13
v_gene: TRBV5-8
CDR3aa: CASSLRGAGELFF

j_gene: TRBJ2-3
len: 11
v_gene: TRBV20-1
CDR3aa: CSARPMDTQYF

j_gene: TRBJ2-3
len: 14
v_gene: TRBV19
CDR3aa: CASSIPRNTDTQYF

j_gene: TRBJ1-5
len: 13
v_gene: TRBV4-1
CDR3aa: CASSQGVDQPQHF

j_gene: TRBJ2-3
len: 15
v_gene: TRBV6-5
CDR3aa: CASSPRDLITDTQYF

j_gene: TRBJ2-1
len: 16
v_gene: TRBV28
CDR3aa: CASSPVKGKGYNEQFF

j_gene: TRBJ2-5
len: 16
v_gene: TRBV7-8
CDR3aa: CASSYPRDSVQETQYF

j_gene: TRBJ1-3
len: 12
v_gene: TRBV19
CDR3aa: CASSFRSRTIYF

j_gene: TRBJ1-1
len: 13
v_gene: TRBV27
CDR3aa: CASSLRGSLRAFF

j_gene: TRBJ1-2
len: 14
v_gene: TRBV9
CDR3aa: CASRSGQQAYGYTF

j_gene: TRBJ1-5
len: 13
v_gene: TRBV12-3/TRBV12-4
CDR3aa: CASSSDRGQPQHF

j_gene: TRBJ1-4
len: 15
v_gene: TRBV5-1
CDR3aa: CASSTGRRGNEKLFF

j_gene: TRBJ2-1
len: 15
v_gene: TRBV7-3
CDR3aa: CASSPGLAGSNEQFF

j_gene: TRBJ2-1
len: 12
v_gene: TRBV27
CDR3aa: CASSLEGNEQFF